This T cell receptor beta chain stems from a study of response to subunit inactivated influenza vaccine. Of note for this clonotype: As yet, its antigen is unknown.

General observations from the study: The authors put forward the suggestion that each seasonal influenza vaccination may bring in only a limited number of new T cells.

This CDR3 is 14 amino acids long. Germline V gives CDR1 SQVTM, CDR2 ANQGSEA. Trimming left V 6 bases short and J 4 bases short, with 17 bases between. TCRdb recomputed calls from the RT-PCR reads with MiXCR, one row per CDR3 protein. The sample holds some 520,000 distinct CDR3 sequences, about 15% seen once. Sequences were derived from CD4+ T cells sorted from PBMCs, sampled around 2 years after vaccination. The genes are TRBV29-1 and TRBJ2-3; D is tentatively TRBD1 or TRBD2 (5 bases each). The receptor comes from a man aged 45-69 years who received an inactivated influenza vaccine. CDR3 coding DNA: TGCAGCGTCAGGCGTCTAGCAGGGTCAGATACGCAGTATTTT. This translates into CSVRRLAGSDTQYF.